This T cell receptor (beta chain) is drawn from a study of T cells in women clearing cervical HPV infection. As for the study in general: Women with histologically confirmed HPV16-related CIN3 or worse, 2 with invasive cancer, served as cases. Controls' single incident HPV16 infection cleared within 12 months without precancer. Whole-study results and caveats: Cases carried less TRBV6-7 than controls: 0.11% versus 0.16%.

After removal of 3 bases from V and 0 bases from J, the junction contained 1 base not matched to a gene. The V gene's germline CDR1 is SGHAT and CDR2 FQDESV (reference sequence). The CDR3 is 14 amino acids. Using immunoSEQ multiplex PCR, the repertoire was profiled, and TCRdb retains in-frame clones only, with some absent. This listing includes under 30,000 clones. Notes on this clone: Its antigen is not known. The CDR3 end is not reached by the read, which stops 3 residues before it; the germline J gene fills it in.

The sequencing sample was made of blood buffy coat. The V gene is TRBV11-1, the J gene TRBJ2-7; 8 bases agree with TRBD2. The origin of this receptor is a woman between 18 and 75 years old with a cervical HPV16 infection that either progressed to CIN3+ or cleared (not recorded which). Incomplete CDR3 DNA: TGTGCCAGCAGCTTGGCGGGGGGCTCCTACGAG. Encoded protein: CASSLAGGSYE. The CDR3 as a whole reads CASSLAGGSYEQYF.